This T cell receptor (beta chain) was obtained from a study of vaccination and CD4 T cells after COVID-19. Overall study context: Convalescents were six males and four females, two of them Hispanic. Study conclusions and caveats: Within the convalescent patients, spike mono-reactivity was found in 304 of 307 vaccine-specific clones.

The time point was: late sampling 161 to 241 days after vaccination in three convalescent patients. Germline CDR1 reads SEHNR; CDR2 reads FQNEAQ (reference sequence). There are 17 residues in the CDR3. Trimming removed 4 bases from V and 8 bases from J; junction bases left unmatched: 13. Using its own MiXCR run on the PCR reads, TCRdb lists one record per CDR3 protein. The repertoire holds about 31,000 distinct CDR3 sequences, with more than 40% as singletons. Regarding this clonotype: Its cognate antigen is unknown.

This receptor was identified in a human donor who had recovered from COVID-19. This chain uses TRBV7-9 with TRBJ1-4; 10 bases map to TRBD1. The sample consisted of CD4+ T cells from blood, taken about 7 months after SARS-CoV-2 vaccination. CDR3: CASSYNRQGAFGEKLFF. In DNA, the CDR3 is TGTGCCAGCAGCTACAATCGACAGGGGGCTTTCGGGGAAAAACTGTTTTTT.